The 23 T cell receptor beta chains below come from one sample, sequenced in a study of shared T cell receptors in the human thymus. Using immunoSEQ multiplex PCR, the repertoire was profiled, and TCRdb retains in-frame clones only, with some absent. The repertoire has about 660,000 clones, roughly 88% of them found once; the top ten carry around 0.01%. These data were likewise used in another study, on human thymus T cells.

Source material: thymocytes. The receptor source for this set is a boy younger than two with a congenital heart defect.

The genes are TRBV7-2 and TRBJ2-3, with a tentative D call TRBD2 (5 bases). This CDR3 comprises 14 residues. Trimming took off 6 bases at V and 6 bases at J, with 16 bases between the two ends. Per germline, CDR1 SGHTA and CDR2 FQGNSA. This chain's CDR3 is CASSPAAGRDTQYF. DNA of the CDR3: TGTGCCAGCAGTCCCGCCGCGGGCCGGGATACGCAGTATTTT.

This clone appeared once. The chain is built from TRBV12-2 and TRBJ2-1; TRBD1 is the table's D call and was not checked against the DNA. TRBV12-2 is tagged as a pseudogene. There are 19 residues in the CDR3. This chain's CDR3 is CASRLAQWGTEESYNEQFF. CDR3 nucleotides: TGTGCAAGTCGCTTAGCGCAATGGGGGACAGAGGAAAGCTACAATGAGCAGTTCTTC.

The rearrangement joins TRBV7-2 to TRBJ2-7, with D possibly being TRBD1 (6 bases). V lost 9 bases, J lost 2 bases, and 20 bases lay in between. CDR1 and CDR2 (germline): SGHTA, FQGNSA. The CDR3 consists of 15 residues. This CDR3 reads CASHRDLDPAYEQYF. The CDR3 DNA reads as TGTGCCAGTCACAGGGACCTTGATCCTGCCTACGAGCAGTACTTC.

DNA for the CDR3: TGTGCCAGCAGTGAAGACAGGGGCCTCTCTGGGGCCAACGTCCTGACTTTC. Residues: CASSEDRGLSGANVLTF. The V and J genes are TRBV6-1 and TRBJ2-6; 7 positions match TRBD1. The CDR3 covers 17 residues. Germline values: CDR1 MNHNS, CDR2 SASEGT. The junction had 3 bases not matched to a gene; V was cut back by 1 base and J by 0 bases.

The rearrangement uses TRBV28 and TRBJ2-1; D ambiguous. CDR3 length: 13 amino acids. The germline V gene encodes CDR1 MDHEN and CDR2 SYDVKM. V lost 0 bases, J lost 4 bases, and 4 bases lay in between. In DNA form, the CDR3 reads TGTGCCAGCAGTTTATGGCGGTACAATGAGCAGTTCTTC. Protein: CASSLWRYNEQFF.

This chain uses TRBV11-3 with TRBJ2-7; perhaps TRBD1 as D (6 bases). V lost 5 bases, J lost 4 bases, and 9 bases lay in between. Germline CDR1 and CDR2: SGHNT and YENEEA. This CDR3 contains 12 residues. The CDR3: CASSNTGYEQYF. The CDR3 DNA sequence: TGTGCCAGCAGCAATACAGGGTACGAGCAGTACTTC. The full variable domain, in which reference TRBV11-3 and TRBJ2-7 provide the parts outside the CDR3, is EAGVVQSPRYKIIEKKQPVAFWCNPISGHNTLYWYLQNLGQGPELLIRYENEEAVDDSQLPKDRFSAERLKGVDSTLKIQPAELGDSAVYLCASSNTGYEQYFGPGTRLTVT.

This chain links TRBV28 with TRBJ1-2, with 8 bases aligning to TRBD1. This CDR3 spans 17 amino acids. Looked up from germline, CDR1 is MDHEN and CDR2 is SYDVKM. J gave up 7 bases and V 6 bases, and 19 bases lay outside the gene matches. The CDR3, as DNA: TGTGCCAGCAGCCCCGGATCGTACGGACAGGGTATTGGTGGCTACACCTTC. Its protein is CASSPGSYGQGIGGYTF.

The gene calls are TRBV9 and TRBJ2-4; D may be TRBD2 (8 bases). Germline CDR1 SGDLS, CDR2 YYNGEE. Trimming removed 4 bases from V and 8 bases from J, with 25 bases in between. The CDR3 totals 17 residues. Written as DNA, the CDR3 is TGTGCCAGCAGCCCCGAACCGGGAGGGGGCGGCTTGGACATTCAGTACTTC. It specifies CASSPEPGGGGLDIQYF.

V is TRBV30 and J is TRBJ2-1; 12 bases line up with TRBD2. The CDR3 runs to 16 residues. The trim removed 3 bases at V and 10 bases at J, leaving 13 bases unmatched. Germline V CDR1 and CDR2: GTSNPN, SVGIG (reference sequence). This CDR3 is CAWRGHSSGRAEEQFF. In DNA, the CDR3 is TGTGCCTGGAGGGGACACTCTAGCGGGAGGGCGGAGGAGCAGTTCTTC. Combining the CDR3 with reference TRBV30 and TRBJ2-1 gives the whole variable domain SQTIHQWPATLVQPVGSPLSLECTVEGTSNPNLYWYRQAAGRGLQLLFYSVGIGQISSEVPQNLSASRPQDRQFILSSKKLLLSDSGFYLCAWRGHSSGRAEEQFFGPGTRLTVL.

In this sample, this clone turned up a few times. The V gene is TRBV28, the J gene TRBJ2-7; the match to TRBD2 covers 11 bases. CDR1 and CDR2 (germline): MDHEN, SYDVKM. The CDR3 loop spans 18 amino acids. V was clipped by 5 bases and J by 0 bases; unmatched bases: 12. CDR3 protein: CASSPPGLAEWPSYEQYF. For the CDR3, the DNA is TGTGCCAGCAGTCCCCCGGGACTAGCGGAGTGGCCCTCCTACGAGCAGTACTTC.

The gene calls are TRBV5-1 and TRBJ2-1, with TRBD2 identical over 7 bases. This CDR3 comprises 16 residues. Germline loops: CDR1 SGHRS, CDR2 YFSETQ. V gave up 1 base and J gave up 1 base; unmatched junction bases: 5. Here the CDR3 DNA reads TGCGCCAGCAGCTTGCGGGAGGACCCGTCCTACAATGAGCAGTTCTTC. Translating gives CASSLREDPSYNEQFF.

J is TRBJ2-5 and V is TRBV29-1; D not resolved. Germline V gene sequence: CDR1 SQVTM, CDR2 ANQGSEA. V was pared by 1 base and J by 1 base, with 4 bases between. The CDR3 length is 12 residues. CDR3 sequence: CSVEVAQETQYF. The CDR3 nucleotides are TGCAGCGTTGAAGTAGCCCAAGAGACCCAGTACTTC.

CDR3 loop: CASSTPGAAPYEQYF. CDR3 bases: TGTGCCAGCAGCACCCCTGGGGCGGCCCCCTACGAGCAGTACTTC. This rearrangement joins TRBV5-4 to TRBJ2-7, with D maybe TRBD1 (5 bases). In germline, CDR1 is SGHNT, CDR2 YYREEE (reference sequence). Trimming cost V 4 bases and J 2 bases, with 16 bases left between them. The CDR3 is 15 residues long.

This clone showed up just once. The genes are TRBV28 and TRBJ2-3, with 11 positions matching TRBD2. The CDR3 runs to 15 residues. Germline assignment: CDR1 MDHEN and CDR2 SYDVKM. Trimming at V came to 4 bases and at J to 5 bases, leaving 5 bases not matched to a gene. The CDR3 here is CASSWRTSGGDTQYF. CDR3 DNA sequence: TGTGCCAGCAGTTGGCGAACTAGCGGGGGAGATACGCAGTATTTT.

This rearrangement joins TRBV29-1 to TRBJ1-1; no clear D gene. Trimming pared 2 bases from V and 0 bases from J, leaving 13 bases between. Germline V CDR1 and CDR2: SQVTM, ANQGSEA. The CDR3 length is 15 residues. The CDR3 nucleotides are TGCAGCGTTGAACGGGAAGAGGGTATGAACACTGAAGCTTTCTTT. The encoded protein is CSVEREEGMNTEAFF.

The chain employs TRBV28 and TRBJ1-2; 8 bases agree with TRBD1. The CDR3 has 14 amino acids. With V trimmed by 5 bases and J by 2 bases, 4 bases remained unmatched. CDR1 and CDR2 (germline): MDHEN, SYDVKM. Written as DNA, the CDR3 is TGTGCCAGCAGTCTGGGACAGGAGAACTATGGCTACACCTTC. Translated: CASSLGQENYGYTF.

V usage is TRBV11-2 and J usage is TRBJ2-5; 10 positions match TRBD2. This CDR3 is built from 17 residues. V lost 4 bases to trimming and J lost 6 bases; unmatched junction nucleotides: 14. Germline V gene lookup returns CDR1 SGHAT and CDR2 FQNNGV. The CDR3 reads CASSSPLQREGPQTQYF. The CDR3, as DNA: TGTGCCAGCAGCTCCCCACTTCAGCGGGAGGGCCCGCAGACCCAGTACTTC.

The gene calls are TRBV20-1 and TRBJ2-7, with a tentative D call TRBD2 (5 bases). This CDR3 has 11 residues. Trimming pared 3 bases from V and 6 bases from J, leaving 9 bases between. Germline values: CDR1 DFQATT, CDR2 SNEGSKA (reference sequence). CDR3 coding DNA: TGCAGTGCTAGTATGGGGAGCGAGCAGTACTTC. Encoded protein: CSASMGSEQYF.

This chain connects TRBV12-5 to TRBJ2-7; 10 bases agree with TRBD1. The V and J ends lost 5 bases and 7 bases, in that order; junction bases with no gene match: 14. The CDR3 is 16 amino acids. CDR1 is LGHNT, CDR2 FRNRAP, per germline. The CDR3 DNA sequence: TGTGCTAGTGGTCTCCAAATCCGACAGGGGGCGTGGGAGCAGTACTTC. Protein product: CASGLQIRQGAWEQYF.

V and J are TRBV7-9 and TRBJ2-5; perhaps TRBD2 as D (6 bases). CDR1 SEHNR and CDR2 FQNEAQ come from the germline V gene (reference sequence). V lost 2 bases to trimming and J lost 4 bases, with 8 bases between them. The CDR3 is 13 amino acids. The CDR3: CASSLTEGETQYF. The CDR3 DNA reads TGTGCCAGCAGCTTAACGGAGGGAGAGACCCAGTACTTC.

This clone was picked up one time. The J gene is TRBJ2-7, the V gene TRBV6-6; 10 bases line up with TRBD1. Germline CDR1 reads MNHNY; CDR2 reads SVGAGI (reference sequence). V dropped 7 bases and J dropped 3; count of bases not matched to a gene: 9. The CDR3 is made up of 15 amino acids. The CDR3 region is CASTRYRDRGYEQYF. CDR3 nucleotides: TGTGCCAGCACCCGGTACCGGGACAGGGGCTACGAGCAGTACTTC.

CDR3 DNA: TGCGCCAGCAGCGCCAACGGGACTAGTCTGTCCTACGAGCAGTACTTC. It translates to CASSANGTSLSYEQYF. The rearrangement joins TRBV5-1 to TRBJ2-7; 8 positions match TRBD2. Looked up from germline, CDR1 is SGHRS and CDR2 is YFSETQ. This CDR3 contains 16 residues. Trimming at V came to 4 bases and at J to 1 base, leaving 10 bases not matched to a gene.

Only one count was recorded for this clone. CDR3 DNA sequence: TGCGCCAGCAGCTTCGGACAGAACTATGGCTACACCTTC. The encoded protein is CASSFGQNYGYTF. This chain uses TRBV5-1 with TRBJ1-2; a weak D match, TRBD1 (6 bases). Per the germline V gene, CDR1 is SGHRS and CDR2 is YFSETQ. CDR3 length equals 13 residues. The germline V and J ends were trimmed by 2 bases and 2 bases, with 7 bases remaining between them.